This TCR beta chain was obtained from a study of T cell repertoires in cytomegalovirus infection. Study context: CMV infection plus the matching HLA type was flagged by public TCR beta signatures.

With respect to this clonotype: Its antigen remains unknown.

Looked up from germline, CDR1 is LNHNV and CDR2 is YYDKDF (reference sequence). Between the trimmed V and J ends, which lost 3 bases and 7 bases, there was a span of 9 bases. The CDR3 totals 12 residues. Overall study findings and caveats: Within the response measured ex vivo, HLA-C-restricted CMV-specific TCR beta clonotypes were dominant. Public TCR beta family frequency separated CMV-and-HLA carriers, including in an independent cohort.

TCRdb fed the reads into MiXCR, producing one record per CDR3 protein. The table includes about 180,000 distinct CDR3 sequences, about 15% detected once. The V and J genes are TRBV15 and TRBJ1-1; no reliable D call. This receptor was taken from a human donor in good health (CMV status not recorded). Some clones in this sample may be carry-over from other donors' samples. The source material was CD8+ T cells from PBMCs. The CDR3: CATSSGKNEAFF. CDR3 bases: TGTGCCACCAGCAGCGGGAAGAATGAAGCTTTCTTT.